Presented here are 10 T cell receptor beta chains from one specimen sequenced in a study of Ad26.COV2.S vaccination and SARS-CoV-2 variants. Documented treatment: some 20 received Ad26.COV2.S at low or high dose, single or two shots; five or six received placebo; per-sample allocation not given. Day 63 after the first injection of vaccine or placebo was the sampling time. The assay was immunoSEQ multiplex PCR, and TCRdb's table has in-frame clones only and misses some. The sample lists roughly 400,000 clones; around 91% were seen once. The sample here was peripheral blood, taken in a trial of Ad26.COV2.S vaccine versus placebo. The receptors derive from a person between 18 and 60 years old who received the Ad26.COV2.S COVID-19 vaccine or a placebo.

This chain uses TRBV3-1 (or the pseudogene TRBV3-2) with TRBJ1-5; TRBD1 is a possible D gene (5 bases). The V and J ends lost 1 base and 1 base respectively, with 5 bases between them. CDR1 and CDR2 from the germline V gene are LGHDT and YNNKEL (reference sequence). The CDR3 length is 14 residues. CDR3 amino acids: CASSQGQSNQPQHF. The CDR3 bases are TGTGCCAGCAGCCAAGGACAGAGCAATCAGCCCCAGCATTTT.

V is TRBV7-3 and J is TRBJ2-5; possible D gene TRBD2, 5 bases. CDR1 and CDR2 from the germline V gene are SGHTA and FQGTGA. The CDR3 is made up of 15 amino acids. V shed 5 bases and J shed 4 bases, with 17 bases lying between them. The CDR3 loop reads CASSPAWGALETQYF. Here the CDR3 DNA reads TGTGCCAGCAGCCCCGCTTGGGGAGCCTTAGAGACCCAGTACTTC.

The CDR3 region has the DNA TGTGCCAGCAGCCCTAGGGGAAGCTCGTCCTACAATGAGCAGTTCTTC. Translated, it gives CASSPRGSSSYNEQFF. The gene calls are TRBV7-9 and TRBJ2-1; tentatively, D is TRBD1 (5 bases). The CDR3 has 16 residues. Per the germline V gene, CDR1 is SEHNR and CDR2 is FQNEAQ (reference sequence). Trimming pared 5 bases from V and 1 base from J, leaving 15 bases between.

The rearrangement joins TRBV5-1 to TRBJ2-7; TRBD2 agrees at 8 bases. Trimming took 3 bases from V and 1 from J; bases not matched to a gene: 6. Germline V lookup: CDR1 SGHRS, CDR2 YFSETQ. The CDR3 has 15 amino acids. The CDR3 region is CASSSTSGQSYEQYF. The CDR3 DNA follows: TGCGCCAGCAGCTCTACTAGCGGTCAGTCCTACGAGCAGTACTTC.

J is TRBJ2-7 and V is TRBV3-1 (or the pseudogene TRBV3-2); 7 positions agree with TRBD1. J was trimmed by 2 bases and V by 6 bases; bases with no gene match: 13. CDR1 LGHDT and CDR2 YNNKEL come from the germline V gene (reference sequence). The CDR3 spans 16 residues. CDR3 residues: CASSPLKGTVTYEQYF. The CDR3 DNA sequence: TGTGCCAGCAGTCCACTGAAGGGGACAGTGACCTACGAGCAGTACTTC.

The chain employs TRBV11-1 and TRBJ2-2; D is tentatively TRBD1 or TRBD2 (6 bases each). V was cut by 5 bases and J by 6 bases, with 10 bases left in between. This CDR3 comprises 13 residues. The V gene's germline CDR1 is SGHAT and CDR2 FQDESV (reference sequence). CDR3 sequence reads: CASSGGRAGELFF. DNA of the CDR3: TGTGCCAGCAGCGGGGGGCGGGCCGGGGAGCTGTTTTTT.

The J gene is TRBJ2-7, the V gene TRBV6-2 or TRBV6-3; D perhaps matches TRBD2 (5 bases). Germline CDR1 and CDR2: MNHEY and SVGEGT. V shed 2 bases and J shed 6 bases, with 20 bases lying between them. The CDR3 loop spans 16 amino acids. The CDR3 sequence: CASSYHPGGPRGEQYF. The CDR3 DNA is TGTGCCAGCAGTTACCACCCTGGCGGGCCCCGGGGCGAGCAGTACTTC.

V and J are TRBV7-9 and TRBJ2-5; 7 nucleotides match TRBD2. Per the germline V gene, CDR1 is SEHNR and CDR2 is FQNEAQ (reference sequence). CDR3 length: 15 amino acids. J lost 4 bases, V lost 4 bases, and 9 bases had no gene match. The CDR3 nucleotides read TGTGCCAGCAGCTCTACCGGGGGAGGGAGAGAGACCCAGTACTTC. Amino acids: CASSSTGGGRETQYF.

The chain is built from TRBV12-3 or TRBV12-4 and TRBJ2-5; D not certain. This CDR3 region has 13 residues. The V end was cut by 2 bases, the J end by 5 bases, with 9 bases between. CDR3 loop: CASSLWDVETQYF. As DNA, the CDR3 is TGTGCCAGCAGTTTATGGGATGTGGAGACCCAGTACTTC.

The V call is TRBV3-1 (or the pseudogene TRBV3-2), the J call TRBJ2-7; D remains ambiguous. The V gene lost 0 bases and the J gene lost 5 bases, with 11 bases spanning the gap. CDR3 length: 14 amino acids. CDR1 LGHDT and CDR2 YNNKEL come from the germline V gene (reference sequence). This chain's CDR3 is CASSQDQARHEQYF. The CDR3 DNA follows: TGTGCCAGCAGCCAAGATCAGGCCCGTCACGAGCAGTACTTC.